This entry describes one TCR beta chain. Its target is unknown. The data were taken from a study of T cell repertoires in cytomegalovirus infection. Study background: Through public TCR beta signatures, both CMV infection and matching HLA type were indicated. Study findings and constraints: CMV carriers with the relevant HLA were identified by cumulative public TCR beta family frequency. Dominating the ex vivo response were TCR beta clonotypes that were CMV-specific and HLA-C-restricted.

TCRdb re-called the reads with MiXCR, one entry per CDR3 protein. The sample contains about 110,000 distinct CDR3 sequences, about 9.5% of which appear only once. This CDR3 is 15 amino acids long. The V end was cut by 7 bases, the J end by 3 bases, with 18 bases between. Sequenced sample: PBMCs, sequenced either directly or after in vitro stimulation (not recorded which). This clonotype was obtained from a human donor in good health (CMV status not recorded). Some clones in this sample may be carry-over from other donors' samples. The J gene is TRBJ1-2, the V gene TRBV12-3 or TRBV12-4; TRBD1 might be the D (5 bases). Written as DNA, the CDR3 is TGTGCCAGCACTCTGGGGGGGATTGGGTACTATGGCTACACCTTC. Translation: CASTLGGIGYYGYTF.